These 8 T cell receptor beta chains came from one sample sequenced in a study of cytomegalovirus exposure and HLA in healthy donors. The PCR had 60 Vbeta and 13 Jbeta primers. The assay was immunoSEQ multiplex PCR, and TCRdb's table has in-frame clones only and misses some. The sample has some 120,000 clones; around 82% are singletons. Sequenced: PBMCs. The receptors here all came from a female donor in good health and CMV-seronegative.

The chain has TRBV5-6 and TRBJ2-7, with 9 bases fitting TRBD1. The CDR3 is 14 amino acids. After removal of 4 bases from V and 5 bases from J, the junction contained 7 bases not matched to a gene. CDR1 and CDR2 (germline): SGHDT, YYEEEE. CDR3: CASSERTGVHEQYF. In nucleotides, the CDR3 is TGTGCCAGCAGCGAAAGGACAGGGGTCCACGAGCAGTACTTC. Using reference TRBV5-6 and TRBJ2-7 for the parts outside the CDR3, the full variable domain is DAGVTQSPTHLIKTRGQQVTLRCSPKSGHDTVSWYQQALGQGPQFIFQYYEEEERQRGNFPDRFSGHQFPNYSSELNVNALLLGDSALYLCASSERTGVHEQYFGPGTRLTVT.

This clone was observed a few times. The rearrangement uses TRBV4-1 and TRBJ1-2, with a tentative D call TRBD1 (6 bases). V dropped 4 bases and J dropped 1 base, with 10 bases sitting between them. Germline loops: CDR1 MGHRA, CDR2 YSYEKL. This CDR3 region has 14 residues. CDR3 sequence (DNA): TGCGCCAGCAGCCCACAGGGTCATAACTATGGCTACACCTTC. Encoded protein: CASSPQGHNYGYTF.

This clone was observed once. CDR3 nucleotides: TGTGCCAGCAAAGAGGGCTGGGACTTCTACGAGCAGTACTTC. As protein: CASKEGWDFYEQYF. This chain links TRBV27 with TRBJ2-7, with D tentatively TRBD2 (6 bases). The CDR3 runs 14 residues. Trimming shortened V by 7 bases and J by 3 bases, and 16 bases separated the two germline ends. Germline V lookup: CDR1 MNHEY, CDR2 SMNVEV (reference sequence).

This clone turned up a few times. The chain joins TRBV5-1 to TRBJ2-7, with TRBD2 matching 10 bases. J gave up 0 bases and V 4 bases, and 1 base lay outside the gene matches. CDR1 SGHRS and CDR2 YFSETQ come from the germline V gene. The CDR3 has 14 amino acids. CDR3 DNA sequence: TGCGCCAGCAGCCGGACTAGCGGCTCCTACGAGCAGTACTTC. Its protein product is CASSRTSGSYEQYF.

The gene calls are TRBV6-1 and TRBJ2-5, with 7 positions matching TRBD2. Germline CDR1 reads MNHNS; CDR2 reads SASEGT. This CDR3 region has 15 residues. J lost 4 bases, V lost 4 bases, and 9 bases had no gene match. CDR3 protein: CASSGAQRGAETQYF. The CDR3 DNA follows: TGTGCCAGCAGTGGCGCGCAGCGGGGAGCAGAGACCCAGTACTTC.

The chain couples TRBV6-5 to TRBJ1-4; 7 nucleotides align to TRBD1. The V segment lost 8 bases and the J segment 8 bases; nucleotides outside the gene matches: 8. Looked up from germline, CDR1 is MNHEY and CDR2 is SVGAGI. The CDR3 covers 13 residues. This CDR3 reads CASGRQGREKLFF. The CDR3 DNA sequence: TGTGCCAGCGGGCGACAGGGCCGGGAAAAACTGTTTTTT.

Here the CDR3 DNA reads TGTGCCTGGAGTGTATCAGGGGGCGAGGTCTACGAGCAGTACTTC. Its translation is CAWSVSGGEVYEQYF. The V call is TRBV30, the J call TRBJ2-7, with 8 bases matching TRBD1. V shed 0 bases and J 3 bases; nucleotides not matched to a gene: 7. CDR3 length: 15 amino acids. The V gene's germline CDR1 is GTSNPN and CDR2 SVGIG (reference sequence).

CDR3 sequence: CASTETGTGELFF. As DNA, the CDR3 is TGTGCCAGCACTGAGACAGGTACCGGGGAGCTGTTTTTT. V is TRBV6-1 and J is TRBJ2-2, with a possible D match to TRBD1 (6 bases). The germline V gene encodes CDR1 MNHNS and CDR2 SASEGT. Trimming took off 7 bases at V and 5 bases at J, with 11 bases between the two ends. This CDR3 is 13 amino acids long.